What follows are 12 T cell receptor beta chains derived from one specimen sequenced in a study of T cells after yellow fever vaccination. TCRdb reanalysed the 5' RACE reads using MiXCR and keeps one entry per CDR3 protein. The table lists a few hundred thousand distinct CDR3 sequences, 7.5% to 9% of them singletons, with around 3.5% in the top ten. This sample comprised CD4+ T cells sorted from PBMCs, obtained 5 days after the yellow fever booster vaccination. These receptor sequences come from a man aged 18 to 29 who received the YFV17D yellow fever vaccine.

The chain carries TRBV3-1 and TRBJ1-3, with a tentative D call TRBD1 (5 bases). V was cut by 2 bases and J by 7 bases, with 27 bases left in between. Germline V CDR1 and CDR2: LGHDT, YNNKEL (reference sequence). The CDR3 runs 19 residues. Here the CDR3 DNA reads TGTGCCAGCAGCCAACCCGGAGGGGAGTTCCGGGCCCTACGGAACACCATATATTTT. It encodes CASSQPGGEFRALRNTIYF. The variable domain in full, completed from reference TRBV3-1 and TRBJ1-3, reads DTAVSQTPKYLVTQMGNDKSIKCEQNLGHDTMYWYKQDSKKFLKIMFSYNNKELIINETVPNRFSPKSPDKAHLNLHINSLELGDSAVYFCASSQPGGEFRALRNTIYFGEGSWLTVV.

There are a few counts of this clonotype. The gene calls are TRBV7-6 and TRBJ2-1; either TRBD1 or TRBD2 may supply D (6 bases each). This CDR3 has 14 residues. Trimming took 5 bases from V and 9 from J, leaving 17 bases between them. The germline CDR1 and CDR2 sequences are SGHVS and FNYEAQ. The CDR3 DNA reads TGTGCCAGCAGCCCCGTCCCGGGGGCGGTTGAGCAGTTCTTC. As protein: CASSPVPGAVEQFF.

This clonotype has just a few counts. The chain has TRBV6-2 or TRBV6-3 and TRBJ2-3; perhaps TRBD1 as D (5 bases). Trimming cost V 6 bases and J 4 bases, with 23 bases left between them. The CDR3 length is 17 residues. CDR1 MNHEY and CDR2 SVGEGT come from the germline V gene. The CDR3 here is CASRADWGTPWADTQYF. For the CDR3, the DNA is TGTGCCAGCAGGGCTGACTGGGGCACACCCTGGGCAGATACGCAGTATTTT.

V and J are TRBV7-9 and TRBJ2-1; D is perhaps TRBD1 (5 bases). The CDR3 sequence is 18 residues long. Trimming shortened V by 5 bases and J by 0 bases, and 20 bases separated the two germline ends. Germline V CDR1 and CDR2: SEHNR, FQNEAQ (reference sequence). In DNA form, the CDR3 reads TGTGCCAGCAGCACAGGCGCCGGTCCGAGAGGCTCCTACAATGAGCAGTTCTTC. Its protein product is CASSTGAGPRGSYNEQFF.

In this sample, this clonotype turned up many times. The chain employs TRBV7-9 and TRBJ2-7; a weak D match, TRBD2 (5 bases). Trimming took 1 base from V and 11 from J, leaving 15 bases between them. The CDR3 has 13 residues. Germline V CDR1 and CDR2: SEHNR, FQNEAQ (reference sequence). CDR3 bases: TGTGCCAGCAGCTTAGAAGGAGACGCGGAGGAGTACTTC. It translates to CASSLEGDAEEYF.

CDR3 amino acids: CANTGTGNTGELFF. In DNA form, the CDR3 reads TGTGCCAACACCGGGACAGGGAACACCGGGGAGCTGTTTTTT. The V gene is TRBV27, the J gene TRBJ2-2, with TRBD1 matching over 8 bases. CDR3 length: 14 amino acids. J gave up 1 base and V 10 bases, and 5 bases lay outside the gene matches. Germline CDR1 reads MNHEY; CDR2 reads SMNVEV (reference sequence).

This clonotype was counted at least ten times. The V gene is TRBV12-3 or TRBV12-4, the J gene TRBJ1-5; tentatively, D is TRBD1 (6 bases). V lost 6 bases and J lost 1, with 10 bases in between. CDR3 size: 14 residues. The CDR3 DNA sequence: TGTGCCAGCAGCAGTACAGGGAGCAATCAGCCCCAGCATTTT. Its translation is CASSSTGSNQPQHF.

The chain carries TRBV5-1 and TRBJ1-2; D might be TRBD1 (5 bases). Germline-derived CDR1 and CDR2 are SGHRS and YFSETQ. The CDR3 spans 14 residues. V lost 0 bases to trimming and J lost 4 bases, with 10 bases between them. The CDR3: CASSLDPGVYGYTF. The DNA for the CDR3 is TGCGCCAGCAGCTTGGATCCGGGGGTCTATGGCTACACCTTC.

This clonotype appeared a few times. The chain combines TRBV7-2 with TRBJ2-4; D ambiguous. The CDR3 is made up of 13 amino acids. Trimming left V 5 bases short and J 6 bases short, with 11 bases between. Germline CDR1 reads SGHTA; CDR2 reads FQGNSA. DNA of the CDR3: TGTGCCAGCAGCATCCCTAACCCAAACATTCAGTACTTC. Translating it yields CASSIPNPNIQYF.

Only a few counts were recorded for this clonotype. This rearrangement joins TRBV11-2 to TRBJ1-1; the D gene is possibly TRBD1 (5 bases). V lost 6 bases, J lost 5 bases, and 13 bases lay in between. This CDR3 comprises 13 residues. Germline V gene sequence: CDR1 SGHAT, CDR2 FQNNGV. Here the CDR3 DNA reads TGTGCCAGCAGACACCCAGGGTTTACTGAAGCTTTCTTT. The encoded protein is CASRHPGFTEAFF.

This clonotype has at least ten counts. This rearrangement joins TRBV4-1 to TRBJ1-2; 8 nucleotides align to TRBD1. The CDR3 length is 17 residues. Looked up from germline, CDR1 is MGHRA and CDR2 is YSYEKL. The trim removed 2 bases at V and 5 bases at J, leaving 13 bases unmatched. The CDR3 DNA is TGCGCCAGCAGCCAACCCCGGACAGGGCTAAAGGGGTATGGCTACACCTTC. Its protein product is CASSQPRTGLKGYGYTF.

This clonotype was detected a few times. The gene calls are TRBV11-2 and TRBJ2-5, with D perhaps matching TRBD1 (6 bases). V was pared by 10 bases and J by 2 bases, with 20 bases between. The CDR3 is 15 residues long. Germline values: CDR1 SGHAT, CDR2 FQNNGV. The CDR3 DNA sequence: TGTGCCACCGACGCCCTCGGGACACCACAAGAGACCCAGTACTTC. This codes for CATDALGTPQETQYF.